Given below is one T cell receptor (beta chain) in context. Its antigen is undetermined. The protocol was immunoSEQ multiplex PCR, while the TCRdb copy is restricted to in-frame clones and leaves out a portion. There are around 2.3 million clones in the sample; approximately 94% occur only once, and about 0.13% lies in the top ten. CDR1 and CDR2 (germline): MNHEY, SVGAGI. The CDR3 has 15 residues. With 2 bases removed from V and 2 bases from J, the gap between germline ends came to 7 bases. The data originate from a study of shared clonotypes between healthy human individuals. The study's findings and limits: Rarefaction gave evidence that sorted-subset sequencing remained incomplete despite large depth.

Caucasian adults residing in Nashville, Tennessee made up all the donors. The sequencing sample was made of naive CD4+ T cells sorted from blood. Subset denoted: CD45RA+ positively selected. The TCR comes from a man between 18 and 35 years old in good health. The chain has TRBV6-5 and TRBJ2-6; D remains unclear. CDR3 protein: CASSYLRPGANVLTF. The CDR3 DNA reads as TGTGCCAGCAGTTACCTAAGACCTGGGGCCAACGTCCTGACTTTC.